These 12 T cell receptor beta chains originate from one sample sequenced in a study of neurological immune-mediated disorders. TCRdb used MiXCR to reprocess the 5' RACE reads, holding one entry per CDR3 protein. The sample has about 28,000 distinct CDR3 sequences, 9.5% to 13% seen once. Sequenced sample: PBMCs. These receptors were collected from a woman aged 55-70 years in good health.

The rearrangement uses TRBV14 and TRBJ1-6; D unclear. The V end lost 1 base, the J end lost 9 bases, and 7 bases lay between the germline ends. This CDR3 comprises 13 residues. Germline CDR1 SGHDN, CDR2 FVKESK. CDR3 loop: CASSQVGSSPLHF. CDR3 nucleotides: TGTGCCAGCAGCCAAGTAGGGAGTTCACCCCTCCACTTT.

This clonotype has ten or more counts. The chain links TRBV12-3 or TRBV12-4 to TRBJ2-7; no definite D call. This CDR3 region has 12 residues. The V end was cut by 6 bases, the J end by 3 bases, with 9 bases between. Written as DNA, the CDR3 is TGTGCCAGCAGGTCCGACCGCTACGAGCAGTACTTC. Its protein is CASRSDRYEQYF.

This clonotype was seen many times. The V and J genes are TRBV19 and TRBJ2-6; no definite D call. The V gene lost 4 bases and the J gene lost 2 bases, with 9 bases spanning the gap. CDR3 length equals 15 residues. Per the germline V gene, CDR1 is LNHDA and CDR2 is SQIVND (reference sequence). CDR3 loop: CASSSGIAGANVLTF. DNA for the CDR3: TGTGCCAGTAGTAGTGGGATTGCTGGGGCCAACGTCCTGACTTTC. The variable domain in full, with the rest retrieved from reference TRBV19 and TRBJ2-6, is DGGITQSPKYLFRKEGQNVTLSCEQNLNHDAMYWYRQDPGQGLRLIYYSQIVNDFQKGDIAEGYSVSREKKESFPLTVTSAQKNPTAFYLCASSSGIAGANVLTFGAGSRLTVL.

This clonotype was counted at least ten times. This sequence joins TRBV5-1 and TRBJ2-3; the match to TRBD2 covers 9 bases. Per germline, CDR1 SGHRS and CDR2 YFSETQ. V trimming: 0 bases; J trimming: 3 bases; junction bases outside the gene matches: 11. This CDR3 spans 18 amino acids. CDR3 bases: TGCGCCAGCAGCTTGGCCCCCGGCGGGGGGGCCACAACAGATACGCAGTATTTT. Protein: CASSLAPGGGATTDTQYF.

In this sample, this clonotype turned up many times. V gene TRBV29-1 combines with J gene TRBJ2-5, with 7 positions matching TRBD1. The CDR3 runs to 13 residues. V lost 7 bases and J lost 5; bases outside the gene matches: 10. Germline-derived CDR1 and CDR2 are SQVTM and ANQGSEA. CDR3 sequence (DNA): TGCAGCGGCTACCGGGACAGAAGGGAGACCCAGTACTTC. Translation gives CSGYRDRRETQYF. The complete variable domain, with remaining parts taken from reference TRBV29-1 and TRBJ2-5, reads SAVISQKPSRDICQRGTSLTIQCQVDSQVTMMFWYRQQPGQSLTLIATANQGSEATYESGFVIDKFPISRPNLTFSTLTVSNMSPEDSSIYLCSGYRDRRETQYFGPGTRLLVL.

This clonotype came up many times. DNA of the CDR3: TGTGCCAGCAGCTTGGGTCTAGCGGGGAGGGCCTCCTACAATGAGCAGTTCTTC. Amino acids: CASSLGLAGRASYNEQFF. The genes are TRBV5-6 and TRBJ2-1, with 9 nucleotides matching TRBD2. The CDR3 has 18 residues. V was clipped by 0 bases and J by 0 bases; unmatched bases: 7. The germline CDR1 and CDR2 sequences are SGHDT and YYEEEE. Full variable domain (outside the CDR3, taken from reference TRBV5-6 and TRBJ2-1): DAGVTQSPTHLIKTRGQQVTLRCSPKSGHDTVSWYQQALGQGPQFIFQYYEEEERQRGNFPDRFSGHQFPNYSSELNVNALLLGDSALYLCASSLGLAGRASYNEQFFGPGTRLTVL.

The sample holds many counts of this clonotype. The chain links TRBV7-3 to TRBJ2-7; D may be TRBD2 (6 bases). The CDR3 sequence is 15 residues long. CDR1 is SGHTA, CDR2 FQGTGA, per germline. Trimming cost V 1 base and J 4 bases, with 14 bases left between them. CDR3 sequence: CASSLIGTGEYEQYF. The CDR3 DNA is TGTGCCAGCAGCTTAATAGGGACGGGGGAATACGAGCAGTACTTC.

The chain carries TRBV6-5 and TRBJ2-2; tentative D call: TRBD2 (6 bases). CDR3 length: 13 amino acids. V was clipped by 7 bases and J by 8 bases, with 14 bases between them. Germline V gene data show CDR1 as MNHEY and CDR2 as SVGAGI. CDR3 residues: CASTRGNNGELFF. For the CDR3, the DNA is TGTGCCAGCACCCGGGGGAACAATGGGGAGCTGTTTTTT.

This clonotype appeared a few times. This may stem from a read error, because a much larger clone lies one nucleotide away. The chain couples TRBV20-1 to TRBJ2-7; a possible D gene is TRBD2 (6 bases). V lost 5 bases, J lost 2 bases, and 16 bases lay in between. Germline CDR1 DFQATT, CDR2 SNEGSKA (reference sequence). The CDR3 consists of 14 residues. The CDR3: CSALEGRPPYEQYF. CDR3 bases: TGCAGTGCTTTAGAGGGGAGGCCCCCCTACGAGCAGTACTTC.

This clonotype has a count of ten or more. DNA for the CDR3: TGTGCCAGCAGCTTAGGACTAGCCCAAGAGACCCAGTACTTC. Protein product: CASSLGLAQETQYF. The V and J genes are TRBV7-2 and TRBJ2-5, with TRBD2 matching over 7 bases. After removal of 1 base from V and 1 base from J, the junction contained 0 bases not matched to a gene. The germline CDR1 and CDR2 sequences are SGHTA and FQGNSA. The CDR3 extends over 14 amino acids.

In its sample, this clonotype was seen many times. V usage is TRBV5-1 and J usage is TRBJ2-1; TRBD1 is a possible D gene (5 bases). Trimming took 4 bases from V and 10 from J, leaving 18 bases between them. The CDR3 length is 14 residues. Germline CDR1 reads SGHRS; CDR2 reads YFSETQ. The CDR3 spells CASSPQIQGREQFF. CDR3 DNA sequence: TGCGCCAGCAGCCCACAGATCCAGGGTCGCGAGCAGTTCTTC.

This clonotype was seen at least ten times. V and J are TRBV6-5 and TRBJ1-1; TRBD1 matches at 7 bases. Looked up from germline, CDR1 is MNHEY and CDR2 is SVGAGI. The trim removed 0 bases at V and 2 bases at J, leaving 9 bases unmatched. CDR3 size: 17 residues. Written as DNA, the CDR3 is TGTGCCAGCAGTTACTCCTCAGGGGGGCTCCTTAACACTGAAGCTTTCTTT. Its protein is CASSYSSGGLLNTEAFF.